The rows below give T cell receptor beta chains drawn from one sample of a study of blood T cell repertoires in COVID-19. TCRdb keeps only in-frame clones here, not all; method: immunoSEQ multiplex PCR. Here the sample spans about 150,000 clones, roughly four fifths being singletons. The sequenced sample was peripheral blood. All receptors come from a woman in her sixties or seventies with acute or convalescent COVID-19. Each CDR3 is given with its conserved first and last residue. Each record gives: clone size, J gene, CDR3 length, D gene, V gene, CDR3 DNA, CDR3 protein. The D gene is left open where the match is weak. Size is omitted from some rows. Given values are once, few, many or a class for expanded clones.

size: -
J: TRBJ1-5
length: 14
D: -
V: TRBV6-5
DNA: TGTGCCAGCAGTTACTCAGGAGGCAATCAGCCCCAGCATTTT
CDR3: CASSYSGGNQPQHF

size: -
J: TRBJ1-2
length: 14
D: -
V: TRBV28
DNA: TGTGCCAGCAGACCCCACGCAGGGAACTATGGCTACACCTTC
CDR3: CASRPHAGNYGYTF

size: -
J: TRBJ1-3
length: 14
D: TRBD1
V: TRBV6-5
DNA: TGTGCCAGTAAGACAGGGGGCACAGGAAACACCATATATTTT
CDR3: CASKTGGTGNTIYF

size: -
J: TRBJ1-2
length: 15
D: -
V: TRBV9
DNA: TGTGCCAGCAGCGCAGACCTAGGCGGCCTCTATGGCTACACCTTC
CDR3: CASSADLGGLYGYTF

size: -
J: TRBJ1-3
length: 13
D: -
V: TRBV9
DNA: TGTGCCAGCAGCGGAGGTTCTGGAAACACCATATATTTT
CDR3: CASSGGSGNTIYF

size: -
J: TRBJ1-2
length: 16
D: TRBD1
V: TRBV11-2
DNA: TGTGCCAGCAGCTCGGGACAGCGCACCGGACCCTATGGCTACACCTTC
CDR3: CASSSGQRTGPYGYTF

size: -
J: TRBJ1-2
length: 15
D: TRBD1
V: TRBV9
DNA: TGTGCCAGCAGCGTAGTTGCAGGGGGCTCTCATGGCTACACCTTC
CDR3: CASSVVAGGSHGYTF

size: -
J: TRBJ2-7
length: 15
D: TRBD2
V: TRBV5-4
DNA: TGTGCCAGCAGCTGGGGGACTAGCACTACCTACGAGCAGTACTTC
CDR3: CASSWGTSTTYEQYF

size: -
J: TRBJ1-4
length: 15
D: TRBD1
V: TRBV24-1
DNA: TGTGCCACCAGTGACACCGGGACAGGGGGGGGAAAACTGTTTTTT
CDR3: CATSDTGTGGGKLFF

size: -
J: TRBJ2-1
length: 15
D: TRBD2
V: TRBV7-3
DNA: TGTGCCAGCAGCCAACTAGCGGGGGCCTACAATGAGCAGTTCTTC
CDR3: CASSQLAGAYNEQFF

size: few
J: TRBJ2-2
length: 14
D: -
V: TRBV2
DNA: TGTGCCAGCAGTTACAGGGGGGGCACCGGGGAGCTGTTTTTT
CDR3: CASSYRGGTGELFF

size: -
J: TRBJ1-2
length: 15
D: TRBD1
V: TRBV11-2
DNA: TGTGCCAGCAGCTTCGGGGGACAGTCTAACTATGGCTACACCTTC
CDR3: CASSFGGQSNYGYTF

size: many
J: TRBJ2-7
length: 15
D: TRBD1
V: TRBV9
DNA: TGTGCCAGCAGCCCGAGAGGACAGGGGACCTACGAGCAGTACTTC
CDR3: CASSPRGQGTYEQYF

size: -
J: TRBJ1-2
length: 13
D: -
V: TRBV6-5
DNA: TGTGCCAGCAGTTACTCCCTACGCTATGGCTACACCTTC
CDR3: CASSYSLRYGYTF

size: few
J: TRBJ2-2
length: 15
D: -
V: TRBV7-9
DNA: TGTGCCAGCAGCAATTGGCGGTCAAACACCGGGGAGCTGTTTTTT
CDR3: CASSNWRSNTGELFF

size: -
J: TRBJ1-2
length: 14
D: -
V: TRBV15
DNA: TGTGCCACCAGCAGAGAACAGGGTCTCTATGGCTACACCTTC
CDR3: CATSREQGLYGYTF

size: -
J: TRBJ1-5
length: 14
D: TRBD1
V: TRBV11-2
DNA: TGTGCCAGCAGCCCGGGACAGTTCAATCAGCCCCAGCATTTT
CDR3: CASSPGQFNQPQHF

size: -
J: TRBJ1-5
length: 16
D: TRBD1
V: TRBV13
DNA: TGTGCCAGCAGCTTCGGCCGGACAGGGGGCAATCAGCCCCAGCATTTT
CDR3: CASSFGRTGGNQPQHF

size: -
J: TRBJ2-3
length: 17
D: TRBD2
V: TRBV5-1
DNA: TGCGCCAGCAGCTTGGCCATCATGGCGGGGGGCACAGATACGCAGTATTTT
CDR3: CASSLAIMAGGTDTQYF

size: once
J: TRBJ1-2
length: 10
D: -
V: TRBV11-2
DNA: TGTGCCAGTAAAGAGTATGGCTACACCTTC
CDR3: CASKEYGYTF

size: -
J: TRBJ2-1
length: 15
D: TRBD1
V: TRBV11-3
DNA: TGTGCCAGCAGCTTAGGGACAGGGCTGGGCAATGAGCAGTTCTTC
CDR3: CASSLGTGLGNEQFF

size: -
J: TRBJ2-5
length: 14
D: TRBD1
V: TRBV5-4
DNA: TGTGCCAGCAGGGGGACAGGGCGTTTGGAGACCCAGTACTTC
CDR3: CASRGTGRLETQYF

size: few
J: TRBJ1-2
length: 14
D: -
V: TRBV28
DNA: TGTGCCAGCAGTTTAGGCCTGGAGTCCTATGGCTACACCTTC
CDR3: CASSLGLESYGYTF

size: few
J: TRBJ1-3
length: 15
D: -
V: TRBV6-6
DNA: TGTGCCAGCAGTTACGGGGGGACGGCTGGAAACACCATATATTTT
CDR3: CASSYGGTAGNTIYF

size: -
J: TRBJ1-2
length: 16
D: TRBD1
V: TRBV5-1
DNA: TGCGCCAGCAGCCCCGGGACAGGGTATGGTTTGGATGGCTACACCTTC
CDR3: CASSPGTGYGLDGYTF

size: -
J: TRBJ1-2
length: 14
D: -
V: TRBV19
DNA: TGTGCCAGTAGTTTGGGACGGACTAGCTATGGCTACACCTTC
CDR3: CASSLGRTSYGYTF

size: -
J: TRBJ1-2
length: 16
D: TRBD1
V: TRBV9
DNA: TGTGCCAGCAGCGTAGCTTCTTGGATAGGACAGGGCTTCTTCACCTTC
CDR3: CASSVASWIGQGFFTF

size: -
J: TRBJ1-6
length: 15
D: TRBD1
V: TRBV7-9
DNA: TGTGCCAGCAGCTTAGCAGGGGGCCGTAATTCACCCCTCCACTTT
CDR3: CASSLAGGRNSPLHF

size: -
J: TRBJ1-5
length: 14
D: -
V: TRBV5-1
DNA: TGCGCCAGCAGCACGGGCGGGAACAATCAGCCCCAGCATTTT
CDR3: CASSTGGNNQPQHF

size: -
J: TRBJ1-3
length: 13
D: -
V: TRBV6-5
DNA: TGTGCCAGCAGTTACTCGAGAGGAAACACCATATATTTT
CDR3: CASSYSRGNTIYF

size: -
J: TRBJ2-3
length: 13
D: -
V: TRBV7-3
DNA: TGTGCCAGCAGCCTACAGGGCCCAGATACGCAGTATTTT
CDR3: CASSLQGPDTQYF

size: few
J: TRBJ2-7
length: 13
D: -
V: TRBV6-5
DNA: TGTGCCAGCAGTCTAGGCCGATTTTACGAGCAGTACTTC
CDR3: CASSLGRFYEQYF

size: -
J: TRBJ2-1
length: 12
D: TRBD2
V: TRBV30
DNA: TGTGCCTCCCGCGGGGGGGCGGATGAGCAGTTCTTC
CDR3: CASRGGADEQFF

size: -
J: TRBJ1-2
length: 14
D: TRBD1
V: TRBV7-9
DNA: TGTGCCAGCAGCCGACAGGGATTGAGCTATGGCTACACCTTC
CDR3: CASSRQGLSYGYTF

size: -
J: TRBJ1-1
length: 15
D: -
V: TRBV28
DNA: TGTGCCAGCAGTTTAGGAGGGGCGCGGAACACTGAAGCTTTCTTT
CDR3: CASSLGGARNTEAFF

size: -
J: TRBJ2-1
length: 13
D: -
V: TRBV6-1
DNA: TGTGCCAGCAGTGAAAACTTAGGAGGTGAGCAGTTCTTC
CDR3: CASSENLGGEQFF

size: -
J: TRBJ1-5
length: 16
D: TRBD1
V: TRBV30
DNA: TGTGCCTGGAGTAAAACCGGGACAGGGTCTTTTCAGCCCCAGCATTTT
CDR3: CAWSKTGTGSFQPQHF

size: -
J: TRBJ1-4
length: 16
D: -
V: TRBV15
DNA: TGTGCCACCAGCAGAGATAATAAGAGATATAATGAAAAACTGTTTTTT
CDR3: CATSRDNKRYNEKLFF

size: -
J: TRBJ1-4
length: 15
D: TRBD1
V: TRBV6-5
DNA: TGTGCCAGCAGAGTGACAGGGCCCAATAATGAAAAACTGTTTTTT
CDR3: CASRVTGPNNEKLFF

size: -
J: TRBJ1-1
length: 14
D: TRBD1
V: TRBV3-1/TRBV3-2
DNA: TGTGCCAGCAGCCAAGCCTGGACAGGCCAACGGGCTTTCTTT
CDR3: CASSQAWTGQRAFF

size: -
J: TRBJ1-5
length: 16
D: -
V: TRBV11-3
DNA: TGTGCCAGCAGCCCGACCCTTCGGGTATGCAATCAGCCCCAGCATTTT
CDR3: CASSPTLRVCNQPQHF

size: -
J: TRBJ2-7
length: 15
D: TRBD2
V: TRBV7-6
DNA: TGTGCCAGCAGCTTAGAGGCTAGCGGCGCCTACGAGCAGTACTTC
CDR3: CASSLEASGAYEQYF

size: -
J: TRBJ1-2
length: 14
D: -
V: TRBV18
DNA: TGTGCCAGCTCACCGGGGGCTGGGGCCAATGGCTACACCTTC
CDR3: CASSPGAGANGYTF

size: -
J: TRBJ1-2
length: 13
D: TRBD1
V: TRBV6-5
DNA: TGTGCCAGCAGTACCCGGACAGGGGACGGCTACACCTTC
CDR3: CASSTRTGDGYTF

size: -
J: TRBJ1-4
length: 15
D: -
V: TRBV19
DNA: TGTGCCAGTAGTATCTGGACCGGGCGGGGGGAAAAACTGTTTTTT
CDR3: CASSIWTGRGEKLFF

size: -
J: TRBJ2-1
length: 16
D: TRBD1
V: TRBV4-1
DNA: TGCGCCAGCAGCCAAGGGGACAGGGGGCCGTACAATGAGCAGTTCTTC
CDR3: CASSQGDRGPYNEQFF

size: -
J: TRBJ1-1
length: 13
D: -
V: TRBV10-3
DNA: TGTGCCATCAGTGATACTCTGAACACTGAAGCTTTCTTT
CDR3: CAISDTLNTEAFF

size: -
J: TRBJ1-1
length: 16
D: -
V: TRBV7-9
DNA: TGTGCCAGCAGCTACCGGGCAGGGGAGATGAACACTGAAGCTTTCTTT
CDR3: CASSYRAGEMNTEAFF

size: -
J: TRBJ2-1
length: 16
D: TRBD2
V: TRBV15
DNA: TGTGCCACCAGCAGAGATAGCGGGCCCCGTTACAATGAGCAGTTCTTC
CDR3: CATSRDSGPRYNEQFF

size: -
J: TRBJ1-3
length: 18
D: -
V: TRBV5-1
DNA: TGCGCCAGCAGCTTGTGGCAGGTGGACCCCGGGGGTGGAAACACCATATATTTT
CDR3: CASSLWQVDPGGGNTIYF

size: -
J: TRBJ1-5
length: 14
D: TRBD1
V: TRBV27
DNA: TGTGCCAGCCGCTCCGGGACAGGGAATCAGCCCCAGCATTTT
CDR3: CASRSGTGNQPQHF

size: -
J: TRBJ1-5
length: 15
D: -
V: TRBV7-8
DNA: TGTGCCAGCAGCTTAGTGCAGGGGAGCAATCAGCCCCAGCATTTT
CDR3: CASSLVQGSNQPQHF

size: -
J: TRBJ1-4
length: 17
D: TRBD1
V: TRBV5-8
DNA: TGTGCCAGCAGCTTGAAAACAGGGGGAAGAACTAATGAAAAACTGTTTTTT
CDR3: CASSLKTGGRTNEKLFF